What follows are 16 T cell receptor beta chains derived from one specimen sequenced in a study of a mutant IDH1 vaccine in newly diagnosed glioma. The method was immunoSEQ multiplex PCR; TCRdb's version includes in-frame clones alone and lacks a portion of them. Of 100,000 to 150,000 clones in the sample, about 80% were seen once. Time point in this sample: week 11, during vaccination. Vaccine doses each comprised 300 ug of mutant IDH1 20-mer peptide, with topical imiquimod. Their recognized antigens are unknown. The sequences come from PBMCs, collected from a glioma patient whose treatment included an IDH1 peptide vaccine. The source is a man aged 40-49 years with glioma.

The chain links TRBV5-1 to TRBJ2-7, with D possibly being TRBD1 or TRBD2 (6 bases each). The CDR3 extends over 14 amino acids. CDR1 and CDR2 from the germline V gene are SGHRS and YFSETQ. Trimming took off 1 base at V and 4 bases at J, with 12 bases between the two ends. CDR3 sequence (DNA): TGCGCCAGCAGCTTGACCCAGGGGAGGTACGAGCAGTACTTC. Encoded protein: CASSLTQGRYEQYF.

The rearrangement uses TRBV29-1 and TRBJ2-1; the match to TRBD2 covers 10 bases. Germline V gene lookup returns CDR1 SQVTM and CDR2 ANQGSEA. The V and J ends lost 4 bases and 9 bases, in that order; junction bases with no gene match: 3. There are 12 residues in the CDR3. Written as DNA, the CDR3 is TGCAGCGTTGGGACTAGCGGATTTGAGCAGTTCTTC. Protein: CSVGTSGFEQFF.

CDR3 DNA: TGTGCCAGCAGCCCGAGCAGCCACAGCGGGATTACCTACGAGCAGTACTTC. Translating it yields CASSPSSHSGITYEQYF. This chain uses TRBV7-8 with TRBJ2-7; 7 bases are shared with TRBD2. Losses at the gene ends were 5 bases for V and 2 bases for J; bases not matched to a gene: 15. CDR1 and CDR2 from the germline V gene are SGHVS and FQNEAQ. The CDR3 totals 17 residues.

V gene TRBV7-8 combines with J gene TRBJ1-1, with 7 bases fitting TRBD1. After removal of 5 bases from V and 4 bases from J, the junction contained 4 bases not matched to a gene. Germline CDR1 SGHVS, CDR2 FQNEAQ. This CDR3 contains 13 residues. CDR3 DNA: TGTGCCAGCAGCCCGTACAGGGGCACTGAAGCTTTCTTT. This translates into CASSPYRGTEAFF.

This rearrangement joins TRBV5-4 to TRBJ1-2; D uncertain. This CDR3 has 12 amino acids. Germline lookup yields CDR1 SGHNT and CDR2 YYREEE (reference sequence). Deletions cut 4 bases from V and 6 bases from J, with 10 bases between. In DNA, the CDR3 is TGTGCCAGCAGCGCGGACGTGGATGGCTACACCTTC. Translation: CASSADVDGYTF.

This clone was recorded once. This chain uses TRBV27 with TRBJ2-7, with a tentative D call TRBD1 (5 bases). There are 14 residues in the CDR3. Looked up from germline, CDR1 is MNHEY and CDR2 is SMNVEV (reference sequence). The V gene lost 2 bases and the J gene lost 0 bases, with 8 bases spanning the gap. CDR3 DNA sequence: TGTGCCAGCAGTTTAGGGGCTAGCTCCTACGAGCAGTACTTC. Its protein is CASSLGASSYEQYF.

This clone was seen just once. The chain recombines TRBV7-3 with TRBJ2-2, with 9 bases identical to TRBD2. Germline values: CDR1 SGHTA, CDR2 FQGTGA. The CDR3 runs 14 residues. V gave up 4 bases and J gave up 6 bases; unmatched junction bases: 3. The CDR3 protein is CASSYLAGAGELFF. CDR3 in DNA: TGTGCCAGCAGCTACTTAGCGGGGGCCGGGGAGCTGTTTTTT.

This clone was seen a few times. The rearrangement uses TRBV6-5 and TRBJ2-5; 8 bases are a match to TRBD2. CDR1 MNHEY and CDR2 SVGAGI come from the germline V gene. V lost 2 bases to trimming and J lost 0 bases; unmatched junction nucleotides: 2. There are 15 residues in the CDR3. The CDR3 region has the DNA TGTGCCAGCAGTTACGGCGGGGGGTACCAAGAGACCCAGTACTTC. Amino acid sequence: CASSYGGGYQETQYF.

This clone has just one count. The CDR3 bases are TGTGCCATCACCACCGGGACTAGCGGGAGGAAGGAGACCCAGTACTTC. As protein: CAITTGTSGRKETQYF. The chain uses TRBV10-3 and TRBJ2-5; 15 nucleotides align to TRBD2. V was clipped by 7 bases and J by 5 bases; unmatched bases: 8. This CDR3 is 16 amino acids long. Germline CDR1 reads ENHRY; CDR2 reads SYGVKD.

The chain recombines TRBV4-2 with TRBJ1-2; D is perhaps TRBD1 (5 bases). Germline V gene data show CDR1 as LGHNA and CDR2 as YNFKEQ. CDR3 size: 13 residues. V dropped 4 bases and J dropped 4 bases, with 10 bases sitting between them. The DNA of the CDR3 is TGTGCCAGCAGCCCCACCGGGGCCTATGGCTACACCTTC. Encoded protein: CASSPTGAYGYTF.

Here the CDR3 reads CASTSGAAKNTEAFF. The CDR3 bases are TGTGCCTCAACCTCCGGGGCAGCTAAAAACACTGAAGCTTTCTTT. The rearrangement joins TRBV19 to TRBJ1-1, with a weak D call TRBD1 (5 bases). Germline V gene sequence: CDR1 LNHDA, CDR2 SQIVND (reference sequence). V lost 11 bases, J lost 2 bases, and 21 bases lay in between. The CDR3 has 15 residues.

This rearrangement joins TRBV28 to TRBJ1-2; TRBD1 matches 11 bases. Germline V gene lookup returns CDR1 MDHEN and CDR2 SYDVKM. The V segment lost 6 bases and the J segment 4 bases; nucleotides outside the gene matches: 7. CDR3 length: 15 residues. Written as DNA, the CDR3 is TGTGCCAGCAGACTGGACAGGGGGCAAATCTATGGCTACACCTTC. Protein product: CASRLDRGQIYGYTF.

The genes are TRBV18 and TRBJ1-6, with D tentatively TRBD1 (6 bases). Germline V gene sequence: CDR1 KGHSH, CDR2 LQKENI. CDR3 length: 15 residues. The ends were cut back, 3 bases at V and 10 bases at J, with 16 bases in the middle. CDR3 nucleotides: TGTGCCAGCTCACCGGGAGGGGGGCGAGAGTCACCCCTCCACTTT. Amino acids: CASSPGGGRESPLHF.

V is TRBV7-2 and J is TRBJ1-2; the match to TRBD1 covers 12 bases. Germline V gives CDR1 SGHTA, CDR2 FQGNSA. J was trimmed by 5 bases and V by 0 bases; bases with no gene match: 7. The CDR3 consists of 17 residues. CDR3 residues: CASSLARPGQGAYGYTF. DNA for the CDR3: TGTGCCAGCAGCTTAGCGCGTCCGGGACAGGGGGCGTATGGCTACACCTTC.

CDR3 sequence: CASSLGTAAIGSPLHF. The CDR3 DNA is TGTGCCAGCAGTCTCGGGACCGCGGCCATCGGTTCACCCCTCCACTTT. This rearrangement joins TRBV27 to TRBJ1-6, with a possible D match to TRBD1 (5 bases). V was shortened by 5 bases and J by 9 bases, with 20 bases between the two germline ends. The CDR3 is made up of 16 amino acids. Germline CDR1 and CDR2: MNHEY and SMNVEV (reference sequence).

The rearrangement uses TRBV7-9 and TRBJ1-4; D gene uncertain. Germline assignment: CDR1 SEHNR and CDR2 FQNEAQ (reference sequence). The CDR3 is 12 residues long. V was clipped by 5 bases and J by 1 base, with 2 bases between them. The CDR3: CASSETNEKLFF. The CDR3 region has the DNA TGTGCCAGCAGCGAAACTAATGAAAAACTGTTTTTT.